These 17 T cell receptor beta chains were all obtained from the same sample, sequenced in a study of spatial heterogeneity in lung cancer. Each CDR3 protein is one row after TCRdb ran MiXCR on the 5' RACE reads. Here the sample spans about 5,600 distinct CDR3 sequences, around 8.3% being singletons. Their cognate antigens are unknown. Time point defined: sample taken at primary tumor resection. Study-level points and caveats: Tumoral mutation counts were tracked by counts of expanded intratumoral alpha and beta TCRs.

The sample in question was lung tumor tissue, obtained at surgery. These receptors were collected from a female donor with early-stage non-small cell lung cancer.

The sample holds a few counts of this clonotype. With the library built for alpha chains, this beta chain is off target and its frequency is not meaningful. The chain carries TRBV6-6 and TRBJ2-3, with 9 bases matching TRBD2. Germline values: CDR1 MNHNY, CDR2 SVGAGI (reference sequence). Germline trimming cut 8 bases from V and 6 bases from J; bases unmatched to any gene: 9. The CDR3 length is 14 residues. Written as DNA, the CDR3 is TGTGCCAGCGGGGAAGCGGGGGGCCTGGATACGCAGTATTTT. This encodes CASGEAGGLDTQYF.

In its sample, this clonotype was seen many times. Because the library targeted alpha chains, this beta chain is an off-target read whose size means little. This chain uses TRBV11-2 with TRBJ2-3, with 16 positions matching TRBD2. J lost 5 bases, V lost 3 bases, and 5 bases had no gene match. CDR3 length: 17 residues. Germline V CDR1 and CDR2: SGHAT, FQNNGV. CDR3 sequence: CASSLGLAGGPKDTQYF. The CDR3 DNA reads as TGTGCCAGCAGCTTGGGACTAGCGGGAGGGCCTAAAGATACGCAGTATTTT. Full variable domain (remainder filled in from reference TRBV11-2 and TRBJ2-3): EAGVAQSPRYKIIEKRQSVAFWCNPISGHATLYWYQQILGQGPKLLIQFQNNGVVDDSQLPKDRFSAERLKGVDSTLKIQPAKLEDSAVYLCASSLGLAGGPKDTQYFGPGTRLTVL.

This clonotype was observed at least ten times. The library was prepared for alpha chains; this beta chain is a stray read, so its frequency means little. This sequence joins TRBV6-5 and TRBJ2-7, with TRBD1 matching over 8 bases. The CDR3 spans 15 residues. The V and J ends lost 6 bases and 0 bases, in that order; junction bases with no gene match: 7. Germline assignment: CDR1 MNHEY and CDR2 SVGAGI. The CDR3 DNA follows: TGTGCCAGCAGCCAGGGGGCCCGTCCCTCCTACGAGCAGTACTTC. It is translated as CASSQGARPSYEQYF.

A word on this clonotype: Little can be read into the size of this beta chain, an off-target read in a library designed for alpha chains. The chain has TRBV12-3 or TRBV12-4 and TRBJ2-5; D perhaps matches TRBD2 (6 bases). V lost 2 bases and J lost 2, with 12 bases in between. CDR3 length: 15 amino acids. CDR3 nucleotides: TGTGCCAGCAGTTTAAGTGAGGGAGGACAAGAGACCCAGTACTTC. Translated: CASSLSEGGQETQYF.

This clonotype was detected ten times or more. This beta chain is a stray sequence in a library constructed for alpha chains; its clone size is not meaningful. This chain joins TRBV19 and TRBJ2-1; possibly TRBD1 for D (5 bases). The CDR3 extends over 13 amino acids. Germline CDR1 LNHDA, CDR2 SQIVND (reference sequence). V dropped 5 bases and J dropped 7 bases, with 12 bases sitting between them. The CDR3 is CASSQGGYNEQFF. The DNA for the CDR3 is TGTGCCAGTAGTCAGGGTGGGTATAATGAGCAGTTCTTC.

Regarding this clonotype: This beta chain appears as a stray read in a library generated for alpha chains; its size is not informative. The chain joins TRBV25-1 to TRBJ2-2, with D perhaps TRBD2 (6 bases). This CDR3 is built from 18 residues. V was trimmed by 1 base and J by 3 bases, leaving 18 bases between them. In germline, CDR1 is MGHDK, CDR2 SYGVNS. The CDR3 loop reads CASSESWGGGIDTGELFF. The DNA for the CDR3 is TGTGCCAGCAGTGAATCCTGGGGCGGCGGGATAGACACCGGGGAGCTGTTTTTT.

This clonotype showed up many times. Because this beta chain is a stray read in a library intended to capture alpha chains, its abundance should not be given much weight. The J gene is TRBJ1-5, the V gene TRBV7-6; no firm D call. Germline loops: CDR1 SGHVS, CDR2 FNYEAQ. This CDR3 has 15 residues. V was shortened by 1 base and J by 3 bases, with 10 bases between the two germline ends. The CDR3 spells CASSLGSEYNQPQHF. The CDR3 DNA sequence: TGTGCCAGCAGCTTAGGGTCCGAATACAATCAGCCCCAGCATTTT.

This clonotype was found many times. The size of this beta chain means little, since it is a stray read in a library made for alpha chains. The chain couples TRBV20-1 to TRBJ1-5, with no clear D. The CDR3 loop spans 12 amino acids. V was clipped by 4 bases and J by 4 bases, with 8 bases between them. Looked up from germline, CDR1 is DFQATT and CDR2 is SNEGSKA (reference sequence). This CDR3 reads CSAKDGNQPQHF. CDR3 nucleotide sequence: TGCAGTGCTAAGGACGGGAATCAGCCCCAGCATTTT.

This clonotype is medium-sized. A library prepared for alpha chains yielded this beta chain as an off-target read; its size is of little meaning. The genes are TRBV9 and TRBJ2-2, with unresolved D. CDR1 is SGDLS and CDR2 is YYNGEE in the germline V gene. V lost 0 bases, J lost 4 bases, and 7 bases lay in between. This CDR3 region has 14 residues. CDR3 bases: TGTGCCAGCAGCGTAGGACACGTCACCGGGGAGCTGTTTTTT. Amino acids: CASSVGHVTGELFF. Looking up the rest from reference TRBV9 and TRBJ2-2 gives the full variable domain: DSGVTQTPKHLITATGQRVTLRCSPRSGDLSVYWYQQSLDQGLQFLIQYYNGEERAKGNILERFSAQQFPDLHSELNLSSLELGDSALYFCASSVGHVTGELFFGEGSRLTVL.

The table lists this clonotype with many counts. In a library made to pick up alpha chains, this beta chain is a stray read with a size that means little. The CDR3 DNA follows: TGCAGTGCTAGAGCCCTTGACAGGGATACTCAGCCCCAGCATTTT. Its protein product is CSARALDRDTQPQHF. J is TRBJ1-5 and V is TRBV20-1, with TRBD1 matching 7 bases. The germline V gene has CDR1 DFQATT and CDR2 SNEGSKA (reference sequence). The V gene end was trimmed by 1 base and the J gene end by 6 bases; junction bases not matched to a gene: 9. The CDR3 length is 15 residues.

This clonotype was found many times. A library made for alpha chains picked up this beta chain off target, so its size means little. The rearrangement links TRBV5-6 to TRBJ2-7; D may correspond to TRBD1 or TRBD2 (5 bases each). Germline V gives CDR1 SGHDT, CDR2 YYEEEE. Trimming took 0 bases from V and 0 from J, leaving 16 bases between them. The length of the CDR3 is 17 residues. The CDR3 sequence: CASSLGGRGGSSYEQYF. CDR3 coding DNA: TGTGCCAGCAGCTTGGGAGGACGGGGCGGAAGCTCCTACGAGCAGTACTTC.

The table lists this clonotype with many counts. Within a library made for alpha chains, this beta chain is off target, and its count is uninformative. J is TRBJ2-7 and V is TRBV12-3 or TRBV12-4; the D gene is possibly TRBD1 (7 bases). This CDR3 spans 13 amino acids. V dropped 6 bases and J dropped 7 bases, with 16 bases sitting between them. CDR3 DNA: TGTGCCAGCAGGCAGGGGGGATGGCATGAGCAGTACTTC. Translation gives CASRQGGWHEQYF.

In its sample, this clonotype is large. This beta chain came through as a stray read in a library set up for alpha chains, and its size says little. The chain combines TRBV5-4 with TRBJ2-3, with 7 bases matching TRBD1. J gave up 0 bases and V 4 bases, and 14 bases lay outside the gene matches. This CDR3 contains 18 residues. Germline loops: CDR1 SGHNT, CDR2 YYREEE (reference sequence). CDR3 loop: CASSPNRQGFDSTDTQYF. The CDR3 bases are TGTGCCAGCAGCCCGAACCGACAGGGATTTGATAGCACAGATACGCAGTATTTT.

In its sample, this clonotype ranks as medium-sized. This beta chain came through as a stray read in a library set up for alpha chains, and its size says little. J is TRBJ1-3 and V is TRBV12-3 or TRBV12-4; D unclear. V lost 10 bases and J lost 4, with 14 bases in between. This CDR3 contains 13 residues. The CDR3 DNA is TGTGCCATCGACACCCTTGGGGGAAACACCATATATTTT. Its translation: CAIDTLGGNTIYF.

This clonotype was detected ten times or more. Because this beta chain is a stray read in a library intended to capture alpha chains, its abundance should not be given much weight. The chain uses TRBV5-1 and TRBJ2-3; tentatively, D is TRBD1 (6 bases). The CDR3 totals 17 residues. The V end was cut by 0 bases, the J end by 4 bases, with 18 bases between. Germline lookup yields CDR1 SGHRS and CDR2 YFSETQ. The CDR3 nucleotides read TGCGCCAGCAGCTTGGCCCCCAGGGGCTCCCCTGCAGATACGCAGTATTTT. This codes for CASSLAPRGSPADTQYF.

Sample share makes this clonotype medium-sized. Since the library was made to target alpha chains, this beta chain is a stray read and its abundance is not meaningful. The chain is built from TRBV27 and TRBJ2-7; TRBD2 matches 13 bases. The germline V gene has CDR1 MNHEY and CDR2 SMNVEV (reference sequence). The J segment lost 0 bases and the V segment lost 9 bases, leaving 2 bases of the junction unmatched. This CDR3 spans 14 amino acids. Here the CDR3 DNA reads TGTGCCAGTGGACTAGCGGGAGCCTCCTACGAGCAGTACTTC. Amino acids: CASGLAGASYEQYF.

Remarks on this clonotype: This beta chain appears as a stray read in a library generated for alpha chains; its size is not informative. V gene TRBV3-1 combines with J gene TRBJ1-2, with no clear D. The V gene's germline CDR1 is LGHDT and CDR2 YNNKEL (reference sequence). The CDR3 spans 13 residues. The V gene lost 0 bases and the J gene lost 3 bases, with 5 bases spanning the gap. The CDR3 loop reads CASSQDEDYGYTF. As DNA, the CDR3 is TGTGCCAGCAGCCAAGATGAGGACTATGGCTACACCTTC. Full variable domain (missing parts from reference TRBV3-1 and TRBJ1-2): DTAVSQTPKYLVTQMGNDKSIKCEQNLGHDTMYWYKQDSKKFLKIMFSYNNKELIINETVPNRFSPKSPDKAHLNLHINSLELGDSAVYFCASSQDEDYGYTFGSGTRLTVV.